A selection of T cell receptor beta chains follows, all from one sample in a study of T cells in narcolepsy. The method was immunoSEQ multiplex PCR; TCRdb's version includes in-frame clones alone and lacks a portion of them. The data show around 39,000 clones, over 75% seen once. What was sequenced was CD45RA- memory CD4+ T cells from PBMCs. Source of these receptors: a human donor with narcolepsy. CDR3s include the opening cysteine and the closing phenylalanine or tryptophan. A D gene is named only where the DNA matches it firmly. Clone sizes are given selectively: once, few, many, or a class where the clone is expanded.

v_call	j_call	d_call	cdr3_length	clone_size	cdr3_nt	cdr3_aa
TRBV5-6	TRBJ1-1	TRBD1	14	NA	TGTGCCAGCAGACACGGGACAGCGAACACTGAAGCTTTCTTT	CASRHGTANTEAFF
TRBV30	TRBJ2-3	TRBD1	15	NA	TGTGCCTGGAGTGAGGGACAGGGACCCACAGATACGCAGTATTTT	CAWSEGQGPTDTQYF
TRBV15	TRBJ1-2	NA	15	NA	TGTGCCACCAGCAGAGACAGGGAGTCGGGGTACGGCTACACCTTC	CATSRDRESGYGYTF
TRBV19	TRBJ1-1	NA	14	NA	TGTGCCAGTAGCCTACTCTGGGGGGGAACTGAAGCTTTCTTT	CASSLLWGGTEAFF
TRBV12-5	TRBJ2-2	NA	12	NA	TGTGCTAGTGGTTTGGGAAACGGGGAGCTGTTTTTT	CASGLGNGELFF
TRBV19	TRBJ1-3	NA	12	NA	TGTGCCAGTAGGGGTCCCGGAAACACCATATATTTT	CASRGPGNTIYF
TRBV6-6	TRBJ1-2	TRBD1	15	NA	TGTGCCAGCAGCGAACCGGGACAGAGTAACTATGGCTACACCTTC	CASSEPGQSNYGYTF
TRBV5-1	TRBJ1-5	NA	15	NA	TGCGCCAGCAGCTTGGGGTTATCGGGCGATCAGCCCCAGCATTTT	CASSLGLSGDQPQHF
TRBV19	TRBJ1-5	NA	16	few	TGTGCCAGTAGTATAGTGGGCAGGGTGAGCAATCAGCCCCAGCATTTT	CASSIVGRVSNQPQHF
TRBV7-2	TRBJ1-4	NA	14	NA	TGTGCCAGCAGCACCGGGCCTGGGGCCGAAAAACTGTTTTTT	CASSTGPGAEKLFF
TRBV9	TRBJ2-5	TRBD2	15	once	TGTGCCAGCAGCGTGAATAGCGGGGCTCAAGAGACCCAGTACTTC	CASSVNSGAQETQYF
TRBV18	TRBJ2-7	TRBD1	15	NA	TGTGCCAGCTCAGAAACAGGGGGTACCCCCTACGAGCAGTACTTC	CASSETGGTPYEQYF
TRBV2	TRBJ2-3	TRBD1	15	NA	TGTGCCAGCAGTGGGGGGACAGGGGGCCCAGATACGCAGTATTTT	CASSGGTGGPDTQYF
TRBV20-1	TRBJ2-3	NA	11	NA	TGCAGTGCTAGAGGCGGAGATACGCAGTATTTT	CSARGGDTQYF
TRBV10-3	TRBJ1-1	NA	12	NA	TGTGCCATCAGTGAGTCCCGGGCAGAAGCTTTCTTT	CAISESRAEAFF
TRBV28	TRBJ2-7	TRBD1	14	NA	TGTGCCAGCAAGCGACAGGGGGCACTTTACGAGCAGTACTTC	CASKRQGALYEQYF
TRBV10-3	TRBJ2-5	NA	14	NA	TGTGCCATCAGAATGGGAGCAAGCCAAGAGACCCAGTACTTC	CAIRMGASQETQYF